The 28 T cell receptor beta chains below all came from one sample that was sequenced in a study of cytomegalovirus exposure and HLA in healthy donors. PCR used 60 Vbeta primers and 13 Jbeta primers. Profiled with immunoSEQ multiplex PCR; TCRdb holds only in-frame clones, not every one. The table records over 250,000 clones, roughly 88% of them present only once. The sample taken for sequencing was PBMCs. These receptors originate from a middle-aged man in good health and CMV-seropositive.

The rearrangement joins TRBV6-1 to TRBJ1-3, with D possibly TRBD1 on 6 matching bases. This CDR3 has 16 amino acids. V lost 2 bases, J lost 4 bases, and 15 bases lay in between. CDR1 MNHNS and CDR2 SASEGT come from the germline V gene. The CDR3 DNA follows: TGTGCCAGCAGTGAATCTGCGGGGGCGTGGGGAAACACCATATATTTT. This gives the protein CASSESAGAWGNTIYF.

V gene TRBV5-6 combines with J gene TRBJ1-1; the match to TRBD1 covers 7 bases. The length of the CDR3 is 15 residues. The V and J ends lost 0 bases and 8 bases, in that order; junction bases with no gene match: 10. From germline, CDR1 is SGHDT and CDR2 YYEEEE. For the CDR3, the DNA is TGTGCCAGCAGCTTGGCCTGGCAGGGGGGCCTCGAAGCTTTCTTT. It yields the protein CASSLAWQGGLEAFF.

The gene calls are TRBV4-1 and TRBJ2-7, with D maybe TRBD2 (5 bases). Trimming stripped 0 bases from V and 5 bases from J, with 11 bases between. CDR3 length: 14 amino acids. From germline, CDR1 is MGHRA and CDR2 YSYEKL. The CDR3 reads CASSQEWAGDEQYF. In DNA, the CDR3 is TGCGCCAGCAGCCAAGAGTGGGCGGGTGACGAGCAGTACTTC.

V is TRBV4-2 and J is TRBJ2-4; D is unclear. The CDR3 is 17 amino acids. Germline CDR1 reads LGHNA; CDR2 reads YNFKEQ. V was shortened by 3 bases and J by 0 bases, with 15 bases between the two germline ends. The CDR3 is CASSHFLRELAKNIQYF. CDR3 sequence (DNA): TGTGCCAGCAGCCATTTCCTCCGTGAACTAGCCAAAAACATTCAGTACTTC.

The chain carries TRBV27 and TRBJ2-7; 9 positions match TRBD2. V dropped 5 bases and J dropped 2; count of bases not matched to a gene: 10. Germline loops: CDR1 MNHEY, CDR2 SMNVEV (reference sequence). There are 16 residues in the CDR3. The CDR3 DNA reads TGTGCCAGCAGTCCCCTCAGGCGGGAGGGCCCCTACGAGCAGTACTTC. It yields the protein CASSPLRREGPYEQYF.

The chain is built from TRBV7-9 and TRBJ2-2; 7 bases agree with TRBD1. The germline CDR1 and CDR2 sequences are SEHNR and FQNEAQ (reference sequence). The ends lost 0 bases at V and 4 bases at J; junction bases unmatched: 2. This CDR3 spans 15 amino acids. In DNA, the CDR3 is TGTGCCAGCAGCTTAGCCCCAGGGGGCACCGGGGAGCTGTTTTTT. Translating it yields CASSLAPGGTGELFF. The full variable domain, its missing parts supplied by reference TRBV7-9 and TRBJ2-2, is DTGVSQNPRHKITKRGQNVTFRCDPISEHNRLYWYRQTLGQGPEFLTYFQNEAQLEKSRLLSDRFSAERPKGSFSTLEIQRTEQGDSAMYLCASSLAPGGTGELFFGEGSRLTVL.

CDR3 coding DNA: TGCAGCGTTGAAGATCGGACAGGGCCGGGCGAAAAACTGTTTTTT. Translation: CSVEDRTGPGEKLFF. This chain links TRBV29-1 with TRBJ1-4; TRBD1 aligns across 8 bases. Trimming cost V 0 bases and J 8 bases; bases outside gene matches: 8. CDR1 and CDR2 (germline): SQVTM, ANQGSEA. CDR3 length: 15 residues.

The chain has TRBV6-4 and TRBJ2-1; TRBD2 aligns across 12 bases. CDR1 is MRHNA, CDR2 SNTAGT, per germline. V shed 5 bases and J 0 bases; nucleotides not matched to a gene: 11. The CDR3 is made up of 19 amino acids. The CDR3 DNA sequence: TGTGCCAGCAGTCGTACCGGGACTAGCGGGCAAAGCTCCTACAATGAGCAGTTCTTC. Residues: CASSRTGTSGQSSYNEQFF.

The genes are TRBV28 and TRBJ2-5; the D gene is possibly TRBD2 (7 bases). Germline assignment: CDR1 MDHEN and CDR2 SYDVKM. The CDR3 totals 15 residues. Deletions cut 8 bases from V and 2 bases from J, with 18 bases between. CDR3 loop: CASARGGAHQETQYF. CDR3 bases: TGTGCCAGCGCCCGAGGGGGGGCCCATCAAGAGACCCAGTACTTC.

A word on this clone: Other DNA sequences of this sample code for an identical CDR3. The gene calls are TRBV10-3 and TRBJ2-7; 7 bases line up with TRBD1. Trimming cost V 3 bases and J 0 bases; bases outside gene matches: 2. This CDR3 comprises 14 residues. In germline, CDR1 is ENHRY, CDR2 SYGVKD. The CDR3 nucleotides are TGTGCCATCAGTGATAGGGACAGCTCCTACGAGCAGTACTTC. Amino acids: CAISDRDSSYEQYF.

The rearrangement uses TRBV7-9 and TRBJ2-7; D is ambiguous. V was trimmed by 5 bases and J by 0 bases, leaving 11 bases between them. The CDR3 totals 14 residues. CDR1 SEHNR and CDR2 FQNEAQ come from the germline V gene (reference sequence). The CDR3 region has the DNA TGTGCCAGCAGCCGCGTCGCAAGCTCCTACGAGCAGTACTTC. Translation: CASSRVASSYEQYF.

The chain is built from TRBV28 and TRBJ2-7, with 10 nucleotides matching TRBD2. The CDR3 extends over 18 amino acids. Per germline, CDR1 MDHEN and CDR2 SYDVKM. The trim removed 2 bases at V and 3 bases at J, leaving 13 bases unmatched. The CDR3 coding sequence is TGTGCCAGCAGTTTACTAGCGGGAGTACGCGCTACTGGCTACGAGCAGTACTTC. Its translation is CASSLLAGVRATGYEQYF.

The genes are TRBV5-4 and TRBJ1-1; the D gene is possibly TRBD1 (6 bases). This CDR3 is built from 14 residues. The germline V gene has CDR1 SGHNT and CDR2 YYREEE (reference sequence). V gave up 3 bases and J gave up 1 base, with 10 bases separating them. In DNA, the CDR3 is TGTGCCAGCAGCTGGGACATCACGAACACTGAAGCTTTCTTT. Translation: CASSWDITNTEAFF.

This clone was seen more than once but under ten times. V is TRBV19 and J is TRBJ1-5, with D possibly matching TRBD1 (6 bases). The CDR3 runs to 18 residues. CDR1 is LNHDA, CDR2 SQIVND, per germline (reference sequence). With 5 bases removed from V and 0 bases from J, the gap between germline ends came to 20 bases. CDR3 nucleotide sequence: TGTGCCAGTAGTTATGCGCCGATACAGGGATATAGCAATCAGCCCCAGCATTTT. Translated: CASSYAPIQGYSNQPQHF.

J is TRBJ1-2 and V is TRBV4-1; weak D call: TRBD1 (6 bases). The CDR3 runs 17 residues. The germline V and J ends were trimmed by 2 bases and 2 bases, with 18 bases remaining between them. Germline V CDR1 and CDR2: MGHRA, YSYEKL. Here the CDR3 DNA reads TGCGCCAGCAGCCAACCCGCCGACAGGATACAGAACTATGGCTACACCTTC. Its translation is CASSQPADRIQNYGYTF.

The chain combines TRBV10-3 with TRBJ2-3; 11 nucleotides agree with TRBD1. This CDR3 is built from 19 residues. From germline, CDR1 is ENHRY and CDR2 SYGVKD. V shed 0 bases and J 0 bases; nucleotides not matched to a gene: 8. The CDR3 here is CAISESVGQGADSTDTQYF. CDR3 sequence (DNA): TGTGCCATCAGTGAGTCCGTCGGACAGGGGGCGGATAGCACAGATACGCAGTATTTT.

The chain is built from TRBV5-1 and TRBJ2-5, with 7 bases identical to TRBD1. The J call may not be correct, given that the DNA end is closer to TRBJ2-7. CDR1 SGHRS and CDR2 YFSETQ come from the germline V gene. This CDR3 is 14 amino acids long. CDR3 residues: CASRVGQRKSEQYF. CDR3 sequence (DNA): TGCGCCAGCAGGGTGGGACAGCGTAAGTCCGAGCAGTACTTC.

The chain links TRBV4-1 to TRBJ2-7; 9 nucleotides agree with TRBD1. Germline V lookup: CDR1 MGHRA, CDR2 YSYEKL. J gave up 3 bases and V 0 bases, and 3 bases lay outside the gene matches. This CDR3 is 15 amino acids long. CDR3 DNA sequence: TGCGCCAGCAGCCAAGAAGTGGACAGGGGCTACGAGCAGTACTTC. Translated: CASSQEVDRGYEQYF.

The chain employs TRBV5-5 and TRBJ1-1, with 7 nucleotides matching TRBD1. The CDR3 runs to 14 residues. V trimming: 5 bases; J trimming: 1 base; junction bases outside the gene matches: 5. From germline, CDR1 is SGHKS and CDR2 YYEKEE (reference sequence). The CDR3 reads CASSYRGRNTEAFF. In DNA form, the CDR3 reads TGTGCCAGCAGTTATAGGGGGCGGAACACTGAAGCTTTCTTT.

This chain uses TRBV27 with TRBJ2-7; 8 bases match TRBD1. CDR3 length equals 14 residues. Per the germline V gene, CDR1 is MNHEY and CDR2 is SMNVEV (reference sequence). V shed 5 bases and J 1 base; nucleotides not matched to a gene: 4. CDR3 residues: CASSITGGSYEQYF. The CDR3 DNA follows: TGTGCCAGCAGTATTACAGGGGGTTCCTACGAGCAGTACTTC.

This sequence joins TRBV4-1 and TRBJ2-7, with D perhaps TRBD1 (6 bases). The CDR3 runs 14 residues. Germline CDR1 MGHRA, CDR2 YSYEKL. V was cut by 0 bases and J by 3 bases, with 9 bases left in between. CDR3 in DNA: TGCGCCAGCAGCCAAGAGAACAGGGTCTACGAGCAGTACTTC. Translated: CASSQENRVYEQYF.

The rearrangement links TRBV19 to TRBJ2-3; 12 positions match TRBD2. The CDR3 has 18 residues. With 1 base clipped from V and 7 bases from J, the junction kept 12 bases outside the gene matches. The germline V gene has CDR1 LNHDA and CDR2 SQIVND (reference sequence). CDR3: CASSIALAGGPLTNTQYF. Written as DNA, the CDR3 is TGTGCCAGTAGTATAGCCCTAGCGGGAGGGCCGCTCACCAATACGCAGTATTTT.

This clone was seen once. This rearrangement joins TRBV2 to TRBJ2-1; 10 nucleotides align to TRBD1. This CDR3 has 14 amino acids. Germline lookup yields CDR1 SNHLY and CDR2 FYNNEI. The V and J ends lost 5 bases and 7 bases, in that order; junction bases with no gene match: 5. The CDR3 reads CASSRDRGSNEQFF. CDR3 in DNA: TGTGCCAGCAGTCGGGACAGGGGTAGTAATGAGCAGTTCTTC.

The J gene is TRBJ1-1, the V gene TRBV5-4, with D perhaps matching TRBD1 (6 bases). The CDR3 covers 14 residues. Trimming pared 4 bases from V and 4 bases from J, leaving 14 bases between. The germline V gene has CDR1 SGHNT and CDR2 YYREEE (reference sequence). The CDR3 region has the DNA TGTGCCAGCAGCCCCTCGGTAGGGGGCACTGAAGCTTTCTTT. It is translated as CASSPSVGGTEAFF.

The rearrangement uses TRBV7-9 and TRBJ2-1, with 11 positions matching TRBD2. Per germline, CDR1 SEHNR and CDR2 FQNEAQ (reference sequence). CDR3 length: 14 amino acids. V was clipped by 7 bases and J by 7 bases; unmatched bases: 6. The CDR3 loop is CASTVSGRGNEQFF. The CDR3 DNA reads TGTGCCAGCACGGTTAGCGGGAGGGGGAATGAGCAGTTCTTC.

Details on this clone: Other DNA sequences from this sample encode an identical CDR3 as well. The rearrangement links TRBV27 to TRBJ2-7, with 9 bases lining up with TRBD2. CDR1 and CDR2 from the germline V gene are MNHEY and SMNVEV (reference sequence). With V trimmed by 3 bases and J by 4 bases, 1 base remained unmatched. This CDR3 has 13 amino acids. Written as DNA, the CDR3 is TGTGCCAGCAGTTTGGCGGGAGGGTACGAGCAGTACTTC. Translated: CASSLAGGYEQYF.

The chain has TRBV28 and TRBJ1-1; D remains unclear. Trimming stripped 2 bases from V and 1 base from J, with 5 bases between. The CDR3 contains 13 residues. The germline V gene has CDR1 MDHEN and CDR2 SYDVKM. CDR3 DNA sequence: TGTGCCAGCAGTTTACCAGGGAACACTGAAGCTTTCTTT. Translated, it gives CASSLPGNTEAFF.

This clone was observed a single time. V is TRBV10-3 and J is TRBJ2-7; the match to TRBD1 covers 7 bases. The CDR3 extends over 13 amino acids. V dropped 2 bases and J dropped 6; count of bases not matched to a gene: 4. The germline gives CDR1 ENHRY, CDR2 SYGVKD. The CDR3 DNA reads TGTGCCATCAGTGAGGGTACAGGGGTCGAGCAGTACTTC. Translating it yields CAISEGTGVEQYF.